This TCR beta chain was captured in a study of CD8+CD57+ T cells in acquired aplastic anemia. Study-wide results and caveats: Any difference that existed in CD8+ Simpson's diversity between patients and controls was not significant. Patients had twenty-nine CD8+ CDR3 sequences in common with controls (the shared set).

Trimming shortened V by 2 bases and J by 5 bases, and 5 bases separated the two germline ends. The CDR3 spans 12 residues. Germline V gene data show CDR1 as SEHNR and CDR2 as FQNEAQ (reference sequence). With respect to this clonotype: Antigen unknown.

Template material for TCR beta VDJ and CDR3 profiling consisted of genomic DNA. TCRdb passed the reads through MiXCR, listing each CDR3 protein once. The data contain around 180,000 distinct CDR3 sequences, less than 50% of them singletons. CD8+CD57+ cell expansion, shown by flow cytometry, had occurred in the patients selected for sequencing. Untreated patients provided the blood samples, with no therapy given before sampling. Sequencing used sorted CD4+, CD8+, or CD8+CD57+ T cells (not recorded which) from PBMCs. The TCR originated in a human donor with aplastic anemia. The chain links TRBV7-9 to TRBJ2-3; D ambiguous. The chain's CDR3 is CASSLSLDTQYF. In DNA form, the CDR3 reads TGTGCCAGCAGCTTAAGTCTAGATACGCAGTATTTT.